This TCR beta chain came from a study of graft-versus-host responses after intestinal transplantation. Study outcomes and limitations: Early after transplant, HvG clones declined as circulating GvH clones peaked.

Germline V gene lookup returns CDR1 MNHEY and CDR2 SMNVEV (reference sequence). This CDR3 region has 13 residues. V gave up 1 base and J gave up 9 bases; unmatched junction bases: 1. Notes on this clone: What it binds is not known.

This table comes from immunoSEQ multiplex PCR, and its TCRdb copy is limited to in-frame clones, with some not included. Here the sample spans over 85,000 clones, just over 90% being singletons. The chain combines TRBV27 with TRBJ1-4; 8 bases map to TRBD1. This receptor was obtained from a human donor who received an intestinal transplant. This sample comprised unstimulated CD8+ T cells sorted from spleen or lymph node cells, obtained before intestinal transplant. The CDR3 DNA reads as TGTGCCAGCAGTTTATGGGACAGGAAAAAACTGTTTTTT. This gives the protein CASSLWDRKKLFF.